This T cell receptor beta chain was sequenced in a study of blood T cell repertoires in COVID-19. Looking at the study overall: T cells, B-cell-depleted T cells, or PBMCs supplied cDNA or gDNA.

Measured with immunoSEQ multiplex PCR; TCRdb has only the in-frame clones, and not every one. This table holds fewer than 130,000 clones, less than 80% found once. Germline V lookup: CDR1 MNHEY, CDR2 SVGEGT. The V segment lost 5 bases and the J segment 7 bases; nucleotides outside the gene matches: 11. The CDR3 is 18 amino acids. The genes are TRBV6-2 or TRBV6-3 and TRBJ2-1, with 16 bases fitting TRBD2. The sequenced sample was peripheral blood. The TCR sequence derives from a man in his 70s with active or convalescent COVID-19. CDR3 protein: CASSPGTSGRAGLNEQFF. CDR3 nucleotides: TGTGCCAGCAGTCCCGGGACTAGCGGGAGGGCCGGGTTGAATGAGCAGTTCTTC.